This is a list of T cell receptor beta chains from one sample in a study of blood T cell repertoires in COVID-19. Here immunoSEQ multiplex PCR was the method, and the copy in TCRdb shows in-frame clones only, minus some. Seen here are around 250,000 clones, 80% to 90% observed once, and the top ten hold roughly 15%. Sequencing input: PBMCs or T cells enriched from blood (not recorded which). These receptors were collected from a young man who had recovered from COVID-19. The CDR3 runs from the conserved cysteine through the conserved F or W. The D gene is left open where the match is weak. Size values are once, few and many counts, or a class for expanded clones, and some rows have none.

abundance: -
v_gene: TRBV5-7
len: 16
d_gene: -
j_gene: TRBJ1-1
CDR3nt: TGTGCCAGCAGCAGTCAGGGGAAATCAAGGAACACTGAAGCTTTCTTT
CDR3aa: CASSSQGKSRNTEAFF

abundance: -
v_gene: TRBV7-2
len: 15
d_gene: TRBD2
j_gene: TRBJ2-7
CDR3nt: TGTGCCAGCAGCACCGTGGGACTAGCGGGCTACGAGCAGTACTTC
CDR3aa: CASSTVGLAGYEQYF

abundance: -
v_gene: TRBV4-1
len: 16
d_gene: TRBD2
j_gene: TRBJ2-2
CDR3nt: TGCGCCAGCAGCCAAGGTAGCGGGATGGGTTCCGGGGAGCTGTTTTTT
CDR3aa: CASSQGSGMGSGELFF

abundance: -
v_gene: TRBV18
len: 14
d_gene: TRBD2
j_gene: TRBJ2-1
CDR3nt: TGTGCCAGCTCACCGACTAGCGGGGACAATGAGCAGTTCTTC
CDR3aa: CASSPTSGDNEQFF

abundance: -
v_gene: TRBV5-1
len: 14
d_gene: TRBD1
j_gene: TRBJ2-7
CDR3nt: TGCGCCAGCAGCTTTCAGGACAGGGGCTACGAGCAGTACTTC
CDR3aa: CASSFQDRGYEQYF

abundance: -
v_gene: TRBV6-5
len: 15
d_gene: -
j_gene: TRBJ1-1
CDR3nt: TGTGCCAGCAGTTTCTCGTCCAGCGGGAACACTGAAGCTTTCTTT
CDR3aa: CASSFSSSGNTEAFF

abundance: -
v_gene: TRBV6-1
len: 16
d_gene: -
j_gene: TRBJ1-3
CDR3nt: TGTGCCAGCAGTGAAGCGTGGAGGTTTGGTGGAAACACCATATATTTT
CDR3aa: CASSEAWRFGGNTIYF

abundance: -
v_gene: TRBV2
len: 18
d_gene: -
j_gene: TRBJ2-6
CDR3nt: TGTGCCAGCAAATCTTTGGCCATTGGGAGTTCTGGGGCCAACGTCCTGACTTTC
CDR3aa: CASKSLAIGSSGANVLTF

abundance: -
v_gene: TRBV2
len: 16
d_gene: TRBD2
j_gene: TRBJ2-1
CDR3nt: TGTGCCAGCAGTGATCCAGCGGGATCTCTCTCCAATGAGCAGTTCTTC
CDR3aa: CASSDPAGSLSNEQFF

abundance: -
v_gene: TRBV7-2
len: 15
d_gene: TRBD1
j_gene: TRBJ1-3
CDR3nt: TGTGCCAGCAGCAGCCGGGGGGACAGGGTAAACACCATATATTTT
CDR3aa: CASSSRGDRVNTIYF

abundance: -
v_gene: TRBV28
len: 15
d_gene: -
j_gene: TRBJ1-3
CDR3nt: TGTGCCAGCAGCGGGGGGCAGCCCTCTGGAAACACCATATATTTT
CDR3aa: CASSGGQPSGNTIYF

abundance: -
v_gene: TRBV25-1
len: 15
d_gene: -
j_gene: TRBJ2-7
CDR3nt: TGTGCCAGCAGTCAAACCGGGATCTTGGCCAACGAGCAGTACTTC
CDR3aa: CASSQTGILANEQYF

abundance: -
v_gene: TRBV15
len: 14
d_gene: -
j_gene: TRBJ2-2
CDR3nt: TGTGCCACCAGCAGAGAGGAGCTCGCCGGGGAGCTGTTTTTT
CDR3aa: CATSREELAGELFF

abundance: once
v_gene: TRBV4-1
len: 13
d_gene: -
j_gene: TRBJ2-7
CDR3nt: TGCGCCAGCAGCCAAGTGACAGGGAGGGAGCAGTACTTC
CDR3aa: CASSQVTGREQYF

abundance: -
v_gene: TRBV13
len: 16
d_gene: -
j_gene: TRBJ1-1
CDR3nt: TGTGCCAGCAGCTTAGGTGCAGAGGGGGAGAACACTGAAGCTTTCTTT
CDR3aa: CASSLGAEGENTEAFF

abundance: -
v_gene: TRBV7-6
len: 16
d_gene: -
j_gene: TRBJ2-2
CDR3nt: TGTGCCAGCAGCCGATACCTAGGGGCGAACACCGGGGAGCTGTTTTTT
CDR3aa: CASSRYLGANTGELFF

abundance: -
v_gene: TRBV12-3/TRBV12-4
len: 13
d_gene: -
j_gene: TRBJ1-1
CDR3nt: TGTGCCAGCAGGCAACACGAGAACACTGAAGCTTTCTTT
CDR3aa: CASRQHENTEAFF

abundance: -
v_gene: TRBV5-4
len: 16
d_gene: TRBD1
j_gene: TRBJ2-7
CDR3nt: TGTGCCAGCAGTTTTGGCAGCTGGGACAGCAACTACGAGCAGTACTTC
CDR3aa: CASSFGSWDSNYEQYF

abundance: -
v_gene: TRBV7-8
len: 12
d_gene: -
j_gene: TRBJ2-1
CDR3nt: TGTGCCAGCAGCTTGACTAGCAATGAGCAGTTCTTC
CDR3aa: CASSLTSNEQFF

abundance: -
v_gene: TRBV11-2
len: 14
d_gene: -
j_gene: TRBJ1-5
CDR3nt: TGTGCCAGCAGCTCTCAGTTGGAGCTGGGGCCCCAGCATTTT
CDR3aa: CASSSQLELGPQHF

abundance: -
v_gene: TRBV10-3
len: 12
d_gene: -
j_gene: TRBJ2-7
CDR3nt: TGTGCCACAACCGGGGGAGTCTACGAGCAGTACTTC
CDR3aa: CATTGGVYEQYF

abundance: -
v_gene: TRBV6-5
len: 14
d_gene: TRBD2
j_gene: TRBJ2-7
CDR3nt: TGTGCCAGCATTCTAGCGGGTCCCTCCTACGAGCAGTACTTC
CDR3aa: CASILAGPSYEQYF

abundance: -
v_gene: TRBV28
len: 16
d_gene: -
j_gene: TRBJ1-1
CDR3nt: TGTGCCAGCAGGGGTTTCAACATGACAGTTGGCACTGAAGCTTTCTTT
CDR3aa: CASRGFNMTVGTEAFF

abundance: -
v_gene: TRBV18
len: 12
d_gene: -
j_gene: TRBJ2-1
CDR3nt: TGTGCCAGCTCACAGGGGAACTTTGAGCAGTTCTTC
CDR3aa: CASSQGNFEQFF

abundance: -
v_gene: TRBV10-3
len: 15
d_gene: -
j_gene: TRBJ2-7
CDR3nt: TGTGCCATCAACGAAACCCCAGGGCCGACATACGAGCAGTACTTC
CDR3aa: CAINETPGPTYEQYF

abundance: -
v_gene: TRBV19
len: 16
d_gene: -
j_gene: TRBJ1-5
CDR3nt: TGTGCCAGTAGTATATTTAGTGCAGGCACAGGTCAGCCCCAGCATTTT
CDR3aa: CASSIFSAGTGQPQHF